This T cell receptor beta chain was sequenced during a study of OX40 agonist ivuxolimab in advanced cancers. Regarding the study as a whole: Normalized T-cell clonal expansion was also low in a subset of nonresponders.

Sequencing used immunoSEQ multiplex PCR; TCRdb keeps in-frame clones, though not all of them. Among tens of thousands of clones, approximately 89% were seen once, and the ten largest hold over 9.5%. V lost 3 bases to trimming and J lost 3 bases; unmatched junction nucleotides: 5. Germline V gene data show CDR1 as SGHRS and CDR2 as YFSETQ. This CDR3 contains 15 residues. On this clone itself: The antigen remains undetermined.

Material: CD4+ or CD8+ T cells sorted from blood, obtained in a trial of the OX40 agonist ivuxolimab. This chain connects TRBV5-1 to TRBJ2-1; TRBD1 matches at 8 bases. The receptor comes from an adult with an advanced solid tumor such as melanoma, head and neck, liver or kidney cancer. CDR3 sequence (DNA): TGCGCCAGCAGCTCCGGACAGGGAGACTACAATGAGCAGTTCTTC. This codes for CASSSGQGDYNEQFF.